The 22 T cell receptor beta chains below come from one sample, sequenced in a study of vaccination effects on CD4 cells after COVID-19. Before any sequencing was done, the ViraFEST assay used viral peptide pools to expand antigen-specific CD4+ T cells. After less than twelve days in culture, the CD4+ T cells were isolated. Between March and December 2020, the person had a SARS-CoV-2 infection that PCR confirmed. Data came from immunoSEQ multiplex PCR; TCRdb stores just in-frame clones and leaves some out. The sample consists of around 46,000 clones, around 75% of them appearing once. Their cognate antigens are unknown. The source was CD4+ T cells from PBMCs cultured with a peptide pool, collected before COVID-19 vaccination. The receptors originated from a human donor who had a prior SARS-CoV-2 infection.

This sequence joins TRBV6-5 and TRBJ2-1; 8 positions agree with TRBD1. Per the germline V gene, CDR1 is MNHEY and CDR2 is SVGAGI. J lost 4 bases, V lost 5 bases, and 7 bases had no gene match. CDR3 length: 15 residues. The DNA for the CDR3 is TGTGCCAGCAGTCCCGGACAGGGTTTTTACAATGAGCAGTTCTTC. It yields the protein CASSPGQGFYNEQFF.

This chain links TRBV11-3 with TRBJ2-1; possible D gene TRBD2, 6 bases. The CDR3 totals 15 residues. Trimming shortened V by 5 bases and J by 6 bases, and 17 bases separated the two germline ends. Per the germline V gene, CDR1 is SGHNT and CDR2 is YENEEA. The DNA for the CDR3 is TGTGCCAGCAGCCTTAAGCCCGGACTACCCAATGAGCAGTTCTTC. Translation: CASSLKPGLPNEQFF. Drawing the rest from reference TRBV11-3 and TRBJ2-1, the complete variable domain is EAGVVQSPRYKIIEKKQPVAFWCNPISGHNTLYWYLQNLGQGPELLIRYENEEAVDDSQLPKDRFSAERLKGVDSTLKIQPAELGDSAVYLCASSLKPGLPNEQFFGPGTRLTVL.

CDR3 bases: TGTGCCATCAGCGTAGACATGGGGAACATTCAGTACTTC. Its protein product is CAISVDMGNIQYF. This chain links TRBV10-3 with TRBJ2-4; D is undetermined. This CDR3 has 13 amino acids. Trimming shortened V by 6 bases and J by 7 bases, and 13 bases separated the two germline ends. CDR1 ENHRY and CDR2 SYGVKD come from the germline V gene.

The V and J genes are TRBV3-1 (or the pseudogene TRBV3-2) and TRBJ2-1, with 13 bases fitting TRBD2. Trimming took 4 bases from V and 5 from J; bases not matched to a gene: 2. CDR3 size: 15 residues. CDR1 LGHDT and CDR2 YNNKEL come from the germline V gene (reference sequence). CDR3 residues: CASSRGLAGNNEQFF. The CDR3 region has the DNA TGTGCCAGCAGCCGGGGACTAGCGGGAAACAATGAGCAGTTCTTC.

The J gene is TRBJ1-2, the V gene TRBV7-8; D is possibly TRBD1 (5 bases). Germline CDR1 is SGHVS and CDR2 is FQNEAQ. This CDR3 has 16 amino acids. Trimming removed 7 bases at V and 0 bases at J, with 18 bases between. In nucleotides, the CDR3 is TGTGCCAGCAACCGAGGAACAGGACTAGCTAACTATGGCTACACCTTC. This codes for CASNRGTGLANYGYTF.

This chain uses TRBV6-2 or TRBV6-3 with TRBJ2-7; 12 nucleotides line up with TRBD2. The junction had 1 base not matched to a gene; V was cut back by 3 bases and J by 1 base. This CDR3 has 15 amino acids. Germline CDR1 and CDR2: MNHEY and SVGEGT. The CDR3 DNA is TGTGCCAGCAGTTATGGACTAGCGGGGTCCTACGAGCAGTACTTC. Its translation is CASSYGLAGSYEQYF.

DNA of the CDR3: TGTGCCAGCGCCCCCTCGCATAATACGGGGTATGGCTACACCTTC. It yields the protein CASAPSHNTGYGYTF. The gene calls are TRBV7-8 and TRBJ1-2; D remains ambiguous. CDR1 is SGHVS and CDR2 is FQNEAQ in the germline V gene. This CDR3 contains 15 residues. The V end lost 8 bases, the J end lost 5 bases, and 21 bases lay between the germline ends.

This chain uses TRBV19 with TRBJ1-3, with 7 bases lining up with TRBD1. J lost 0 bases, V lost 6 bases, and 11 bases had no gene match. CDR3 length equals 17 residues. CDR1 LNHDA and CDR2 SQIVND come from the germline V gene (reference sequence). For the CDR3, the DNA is TGTGCCAGTAGAGACCCGACAGGGACCTTCTCTGGAAACACCATATATTTT. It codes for CASRDPTGTFSGNTIYF.

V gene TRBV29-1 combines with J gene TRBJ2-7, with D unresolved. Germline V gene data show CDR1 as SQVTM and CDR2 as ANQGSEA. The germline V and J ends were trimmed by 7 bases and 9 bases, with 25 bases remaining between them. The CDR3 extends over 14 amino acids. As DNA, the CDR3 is TGCAGCGCCGAAGTACCACAAAGGTCCGGTGTGCAGTACTTC. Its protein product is CSAEVPQRSGVQYF.

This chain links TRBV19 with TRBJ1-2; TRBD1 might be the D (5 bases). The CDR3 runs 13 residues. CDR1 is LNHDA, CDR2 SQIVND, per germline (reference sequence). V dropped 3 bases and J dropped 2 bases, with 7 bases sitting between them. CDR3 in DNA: TGTGCCAGTAGTATGCGACAGAACTATGGCTACACCTTC. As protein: CASSMRQNYGYTF.

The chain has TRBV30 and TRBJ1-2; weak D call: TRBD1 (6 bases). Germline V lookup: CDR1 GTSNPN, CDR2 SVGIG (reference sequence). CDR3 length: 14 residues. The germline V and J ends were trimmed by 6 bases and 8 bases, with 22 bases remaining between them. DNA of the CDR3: TGTGCCTGCTCTTTACGGAGCAGGGGAGGGGGCTACACCTTC. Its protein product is CACSLRSRGGGYTF.

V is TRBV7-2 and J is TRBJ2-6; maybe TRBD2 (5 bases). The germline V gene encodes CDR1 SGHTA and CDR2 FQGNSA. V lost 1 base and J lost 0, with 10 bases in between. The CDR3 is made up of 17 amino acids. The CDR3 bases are TGTGCCAGCAGCTTAGGCAGAGGGCGCTCTGGGGCCAACGTCCTGACTTTC. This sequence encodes CASSLGRGRSGANVLTF.

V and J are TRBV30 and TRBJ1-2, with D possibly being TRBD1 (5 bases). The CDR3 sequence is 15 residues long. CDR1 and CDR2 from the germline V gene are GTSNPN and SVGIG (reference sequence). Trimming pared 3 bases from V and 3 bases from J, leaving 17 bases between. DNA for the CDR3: TGTGCCTGGAGCGGACTGCGTTGGGGGGACTATGGCTACACCTTC. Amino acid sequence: CAWSGLRWGDYGYTF.

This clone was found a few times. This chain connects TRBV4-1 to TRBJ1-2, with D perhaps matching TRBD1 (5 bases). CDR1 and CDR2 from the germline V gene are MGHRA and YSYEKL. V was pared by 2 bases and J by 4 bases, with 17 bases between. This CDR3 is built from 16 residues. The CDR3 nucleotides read TGCGCCAGCAGCCAACGGTTCGCAGGGATCCTCTATGGCTACACCTTC. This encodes CASSQRFAGILYGYTF.

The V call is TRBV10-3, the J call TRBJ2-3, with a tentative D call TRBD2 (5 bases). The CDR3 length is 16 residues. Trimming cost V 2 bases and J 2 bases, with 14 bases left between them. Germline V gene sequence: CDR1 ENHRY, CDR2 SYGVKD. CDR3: CAISETRAAPTDTQYF. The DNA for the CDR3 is TGTGCCATCAGTGAGACGCGGGCCGCTCCCACAGATACGCAGTATTTT.

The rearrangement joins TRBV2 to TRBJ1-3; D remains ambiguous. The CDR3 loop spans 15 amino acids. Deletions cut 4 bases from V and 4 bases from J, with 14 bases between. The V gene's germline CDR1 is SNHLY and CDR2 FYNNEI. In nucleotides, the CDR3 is TGTGCCAGCAGTGTGTCCGACCAAAGGGGAAACACCATATATTTT. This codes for CASSVSDQRGNTIYF.

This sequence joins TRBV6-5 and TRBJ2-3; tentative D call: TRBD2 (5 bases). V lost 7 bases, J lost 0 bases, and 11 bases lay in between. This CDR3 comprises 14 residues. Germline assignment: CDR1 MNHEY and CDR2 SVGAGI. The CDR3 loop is CASTSTYSTDTQYF. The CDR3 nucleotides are TGTGCCAGCACTAGCACATATAGCACAGATACGCAGTATTTT.

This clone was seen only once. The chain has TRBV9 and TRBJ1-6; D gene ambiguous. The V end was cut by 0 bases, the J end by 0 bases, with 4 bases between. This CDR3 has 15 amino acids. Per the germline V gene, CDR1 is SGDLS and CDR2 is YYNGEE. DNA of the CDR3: TGTGCCAGCAGCGTAGAAAGCTCCTATAATTCACCCCTCCACTTT. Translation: CASSVESSYNSPLHF.

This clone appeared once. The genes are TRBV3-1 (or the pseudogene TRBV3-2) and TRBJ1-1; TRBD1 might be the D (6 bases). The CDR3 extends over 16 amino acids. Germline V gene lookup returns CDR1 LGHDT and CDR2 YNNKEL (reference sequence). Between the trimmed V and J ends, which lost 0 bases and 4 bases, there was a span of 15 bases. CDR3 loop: CASSQESTGSFTEAFF. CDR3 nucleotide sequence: TGTGCCAGCAGCCAAGAGTCGACAGGAAGTTTCACTGAAGCTTTCTTT.

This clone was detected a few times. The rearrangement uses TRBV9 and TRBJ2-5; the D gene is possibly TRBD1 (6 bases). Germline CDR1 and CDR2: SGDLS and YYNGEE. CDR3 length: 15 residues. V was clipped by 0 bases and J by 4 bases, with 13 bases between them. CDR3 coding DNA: TGTGCCAGCAGCGTAGACCAGGGGTCAGGAGAGACCCAGTACTTC. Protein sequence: CASSVDQGSGETQYF.

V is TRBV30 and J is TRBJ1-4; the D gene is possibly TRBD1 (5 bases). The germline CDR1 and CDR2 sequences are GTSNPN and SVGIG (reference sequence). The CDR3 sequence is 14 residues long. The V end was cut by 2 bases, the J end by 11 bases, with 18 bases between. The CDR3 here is CAWSSSLGVGKLFF. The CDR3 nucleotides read TGTGCCTGGAGTTCCAGTTTAGGGGTTGGGAAACTGTTTTTT.

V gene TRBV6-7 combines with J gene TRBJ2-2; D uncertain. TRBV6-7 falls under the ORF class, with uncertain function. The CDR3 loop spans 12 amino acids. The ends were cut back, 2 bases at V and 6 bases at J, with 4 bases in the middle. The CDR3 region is CASSYQAGELFF. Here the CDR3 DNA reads TGTGCCAGCAGTTACCAGGCCGGGGAGCTGTTTTTT.